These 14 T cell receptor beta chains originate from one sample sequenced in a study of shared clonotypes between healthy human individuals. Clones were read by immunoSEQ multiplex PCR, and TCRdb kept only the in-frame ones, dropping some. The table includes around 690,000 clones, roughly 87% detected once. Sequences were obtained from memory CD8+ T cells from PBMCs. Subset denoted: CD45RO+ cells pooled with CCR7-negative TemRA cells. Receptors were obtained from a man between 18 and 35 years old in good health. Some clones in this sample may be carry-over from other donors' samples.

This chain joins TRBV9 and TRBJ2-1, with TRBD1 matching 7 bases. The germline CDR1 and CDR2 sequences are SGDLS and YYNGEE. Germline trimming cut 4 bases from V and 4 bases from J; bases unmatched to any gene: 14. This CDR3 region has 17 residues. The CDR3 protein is CASSTRQGRSIYNEQFF. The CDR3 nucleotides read TGTGCCAGCAGCACAAGACAGGGCCGCTCAATTTACAATGAGCAGTTCTTC.

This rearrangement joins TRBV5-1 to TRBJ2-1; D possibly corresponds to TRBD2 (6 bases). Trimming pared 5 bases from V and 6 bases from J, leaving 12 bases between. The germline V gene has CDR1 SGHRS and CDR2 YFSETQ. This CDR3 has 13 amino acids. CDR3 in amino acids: CASREGSVNEQFF. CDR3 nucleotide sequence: TGCGCCAGCAGGGAGGGGTCGGTCAATGAGCAGTTCTTC.

CDR3 DNA: TGTGCCAGCAGCCACACGGGACTAGCGGGAGGGCCAACCCCGAACACCGGGGAGCTGTTTTTT. It yields the protein CASSHTGLAGGPTPNTGELFF. V gene TRBV9 combines with J gene TRBJ2-2; 16 bases fit TRBD2. Per the germline V gene, CDR1 is SGDLS and CDR2 is YYNGEE. The trim removed 4 bases at V and 0 bases at J, leaving 12 bases unmatched. The CDR3 extends over 21 amino acids.

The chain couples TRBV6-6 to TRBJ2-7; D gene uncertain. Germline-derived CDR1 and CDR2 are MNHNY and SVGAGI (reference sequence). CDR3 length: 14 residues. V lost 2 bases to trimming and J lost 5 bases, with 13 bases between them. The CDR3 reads CASSYAGQDHEQYF. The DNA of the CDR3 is TGTGCCAGCAGTTACGCCGGGCAGGACCACGAGCAGTACTTC.

CDR3 sequence: CASSSRDREFLGQETQYF. The CDR3 nucleotides read TGTGCCAGTAGCTCCCGGGACAGGGAATTTCTGGGCCAAGAGACCCAGTACTTC. J is TRBJ2-5 and V is TRBV19; 9 bases are a match to TRBD1. CDR3 length: 18 residues. J lost 1 base, V lost 6 bases, and 15 bases had no gene match. CDR1 is LNHDA and CDR2 is SQIVND in the germline V gene (reference sequence). Full variable domain (outside the CDR3, taken from reference TRBV19 and TRBJ2-5): DGGITQSPKYLFRKEGQNVTLSCEQNLNHDAMYWYRQDPGQGLRLIYYSQIVNDFQKGDIAEGYSVSREKKESFPLTVTSAQKNPTAFYLCASSSRDREFLGQETQYFGPGTRLLVL.

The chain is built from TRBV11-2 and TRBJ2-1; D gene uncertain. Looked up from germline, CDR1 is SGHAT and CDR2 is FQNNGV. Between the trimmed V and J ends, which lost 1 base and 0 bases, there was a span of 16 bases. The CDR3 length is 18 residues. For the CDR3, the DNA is TGTGCCAGCAGCTTAGGGCCCCTTGGAGCGTCCTCCTACAATGAGCAGTTCTTC. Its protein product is CASSLGPLGASSYNEQFF.

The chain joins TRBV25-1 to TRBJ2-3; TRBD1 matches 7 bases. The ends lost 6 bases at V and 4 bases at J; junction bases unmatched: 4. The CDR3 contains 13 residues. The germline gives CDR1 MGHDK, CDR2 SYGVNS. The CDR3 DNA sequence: TGTGCCAGCAGAACAGGGGCCCCAGATACGCAGTATTTT. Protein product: CASRTGAPDTQYF.

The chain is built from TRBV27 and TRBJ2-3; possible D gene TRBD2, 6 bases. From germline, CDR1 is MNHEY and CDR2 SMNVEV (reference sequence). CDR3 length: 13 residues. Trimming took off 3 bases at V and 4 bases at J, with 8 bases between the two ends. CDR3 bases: TGTGCCAGCAGTTTGGGGACTGCAGATACGCAGTATTTT. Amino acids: CASSLGTADTQYF.

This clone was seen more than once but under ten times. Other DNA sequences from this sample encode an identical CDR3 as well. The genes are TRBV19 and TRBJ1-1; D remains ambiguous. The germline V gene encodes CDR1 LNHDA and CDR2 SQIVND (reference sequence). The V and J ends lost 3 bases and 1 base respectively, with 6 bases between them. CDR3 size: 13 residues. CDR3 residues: CASSISENTEAFF. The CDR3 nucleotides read TGTGCCAGTAGTATCTCCGAGAACACTGAAGCTTTCTTT.

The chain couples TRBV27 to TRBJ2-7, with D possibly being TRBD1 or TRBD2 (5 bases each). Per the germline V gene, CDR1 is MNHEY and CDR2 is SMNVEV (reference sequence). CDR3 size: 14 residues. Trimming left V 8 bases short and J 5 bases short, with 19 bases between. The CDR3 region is CASGMRGEVNEQYF. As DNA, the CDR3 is TGTGCCAGCGGCATGAGGGGCGAGGTCAACGAGCAGTACTTC.

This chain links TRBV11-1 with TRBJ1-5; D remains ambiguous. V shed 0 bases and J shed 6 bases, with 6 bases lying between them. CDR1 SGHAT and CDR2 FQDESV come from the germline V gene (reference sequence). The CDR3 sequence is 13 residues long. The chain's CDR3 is CASSLASGQPQHF. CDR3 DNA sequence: TGTGCCAGCAGCTTAGCGAGTGGTCAGCCCCAGCATTTT.

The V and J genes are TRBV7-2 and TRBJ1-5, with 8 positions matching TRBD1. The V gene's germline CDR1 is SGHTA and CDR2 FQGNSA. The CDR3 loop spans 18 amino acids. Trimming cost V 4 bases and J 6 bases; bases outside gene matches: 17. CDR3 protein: CASSSHGAGGLFSQPQHF. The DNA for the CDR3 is TGTGCCAGCAGCTCACACGGTGCAGGGGGCCTGTTCTCTCAGCCCCAGCATTTT.

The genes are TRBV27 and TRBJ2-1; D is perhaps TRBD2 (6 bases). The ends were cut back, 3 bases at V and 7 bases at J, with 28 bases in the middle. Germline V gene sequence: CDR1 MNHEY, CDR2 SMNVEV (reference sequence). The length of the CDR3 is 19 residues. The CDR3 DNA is TGTGCCAGCAGTTTCCCCTTCAAAGATTCAGGGAGGATCCGGAATGAGCAGTTCTTC. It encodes CASSFPFKDSGRIRNEQFF.

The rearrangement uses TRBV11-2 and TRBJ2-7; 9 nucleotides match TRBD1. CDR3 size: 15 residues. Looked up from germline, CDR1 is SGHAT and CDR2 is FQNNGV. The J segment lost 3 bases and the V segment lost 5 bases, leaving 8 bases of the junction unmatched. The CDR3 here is CASSPPGQGNYEQYF. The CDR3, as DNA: TGTGCCAGCAGCCCACCGGGACAGGGTAACTACGAGCAGTACTTC. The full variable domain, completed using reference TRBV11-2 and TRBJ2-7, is EAGVAQSPRYKIIEKRQSVAFWCNPISGHATLYWYQQILGQGPKLLIQFQNNGVVDDSQLPKDRFSAERLKGVDSTLKIQPAKLEDSAVYLCASSPPGQGNYEQYFGPGTRLTVT.